Listed below are T cell receptor beta chains from one sample, sequenced in a study of shared clonotypes between healthy human individuals. TCRdb's copy holds only in-frame clones and misses some; the assay was immunoSEQ multiplex PCR. The table records nearly 1,000,000 clones, 60% to 85% of them present only once. Sequenced: memory CD4+ T cells sorted from blood. These receptors were taken from a young man in good health. Each CDR3 is given without its conserved first and last residue.

V	J	CDR3
TRBV28	TRBJ1-6	ASSLERGYNSPLH
TRBV4-2	TRBJ1-2	ASSQESGGYGYT
TRBV6-1	TRBJ2-3	ASRLAGAGTDTQY
TRBV9	TRBJ2-6	ASSVEASGANVLT
TRBV5-1	TRBJ1-1	ASSPQASSTEAF
TRBV11-2	TRBJ2-2	ASSPDRSNTGELF
TRBV12-5	TRBJ2-5	ASGIETQY
TRBV19	TRBJ1-6	ASSMVTGIPIYNSPLH
TRBV19	TRBJ2-2	ASSIVPPPYTGELF
TRBV5-1	TRBJ2-5	ASRMGQTQETQY
TRBV30	TRBJ2-3	AWSVSGYGDTQY
TRBV9	TRBJ2-1	ASSPRGWTSGRDYNEQF
TRBV5-1	TRBJ2-3	ASFDRDDTQY
TRBV5-1	TRBJ2-2	ASSLDRGNTGELF
TRBV4-2	TRBJ2-1	ASSQDGAGGRIEQF
TRBV7-2	TRBJ1-2	ASLDQGAGYGYT
TRBV19	TRBJ1-4	ASNAGRDEKLF
TRBV7-9	TRBJ1-6	ASSLVGQNNSPLH
TRBV28	TRBJ1-2	ASSSPNPNYGYT
TRBV7-9	TRBJ2-1	ASSSDASGREDEQF
TRBV30	TRBJ2-7	AWSGDYSYEQY
TRBV7-6	TRBJ1-2	ASSLAEGGTGYT
TRBV4-3	TRBJ2-2	ASSQAAGSGELF
TRBV9	TRBJ2-3	ASSVDNRLTDTQY
TRBV30	TRBJ2-4	ASSPQLAGGNIQY
TRBV7-8	TRBJ1-2	ASSPFRSDSLTNYGYT
TRBV7-9	TRBJ2-4	ASSPRSEAKNIQY
TRBV5-6	TRBJ2-4	ASSSASVAKNIQY
TRBV18	TRBJ1-3	ASSINGKAPGNTIY
TRBV10-2	TRBJ1-2	ASSDNSYGGYT
TRBV6-5	TRBJ1-5	ASSYSISSNQPQH
TRBV2	TRBJ2-1	ASSALAGGSNEQF
TRBV7-9	TRBJ2-7	ASSRAGGTYEQY
TRBV7-8	TRBJ2-3	ASGYWGLAATDTQY
TRBV6-1	TRBJ1-1	ASRRDSNTEAF
TRBV9	TRBJ2-3	ASSVVTGGLDTQY
TRBV28	TRBJ1-6	ASRDNSPLH
TRBV7-9	TRBJ1-5	ASSLTEGGQPQH
TRBV7-2	TRBJ2-3	ASSARADTQY
TRBV7-6	TRBJ2-2	ASSPNGATGELF
TRBV5-1	TRBJ2-7	ASGQGSSPYEQY
TRBV13	TRBJ2-1	ASSLGLAGDFWGF
TRBV7-2	TRBJ2-7	ASSPDDRTYSYEQY
TRBV10-3	TRBJ1-3	AISESTGLSGNTIY